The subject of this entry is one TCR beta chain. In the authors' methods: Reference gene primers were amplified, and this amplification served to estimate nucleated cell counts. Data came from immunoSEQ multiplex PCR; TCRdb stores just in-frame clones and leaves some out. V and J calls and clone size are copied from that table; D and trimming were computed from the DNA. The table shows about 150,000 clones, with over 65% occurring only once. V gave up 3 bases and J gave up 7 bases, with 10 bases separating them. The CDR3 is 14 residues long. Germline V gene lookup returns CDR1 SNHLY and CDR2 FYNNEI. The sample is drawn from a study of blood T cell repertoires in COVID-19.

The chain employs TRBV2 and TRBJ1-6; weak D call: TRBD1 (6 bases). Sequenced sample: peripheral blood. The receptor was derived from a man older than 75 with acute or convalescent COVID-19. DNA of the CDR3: TGTGCCAGCAGTGAGGGGGCGGCGAATTCACCCCTCCACTTT. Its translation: CASSEGAANSPLHF.